This note documents a single TCR beta chain sequence. This specimen belongs to a study of T-cell reconstitution after alpha-beta-depleted transplantation in children. A TCRbeta library incorporating unique molecular identifiers was prepared. TCRdb independently ran MiXCR on the PCR reads; one entry per CDR3 protein. The sample carries more than 500,000 distinct CDR3 sequences, over 9.5% recorded once. This sample comprised PBMCs, mostly from graft donor cells, obtained 180 days after TCRalphabeta/CD19-depleted stem cell transplant. This sequence originates from a female patient aged 2-10 years who had a stem cell transplant for aplastic anemia, so the T cells may come from the graft donor.

The CDR3 sequence: CSASVFRGRSSYNEQFF. The CDR3 coding sequence is TGCAGTGCTAGTGTGTTCAGGGGACGAAGCTCCTACAATGAGCAGTTCTTC. The chain employs TRBV20-1 and TRBJ2-1, with D perhaps TRBD1 (6 bases). V was trimmed by 3 bases and J by 0 bases, leaving 18 bases between them. The CDR3 totals 17 residues. Germline CDR1 and CDR2: DFQATT and SNEGSKA (reference sequence).